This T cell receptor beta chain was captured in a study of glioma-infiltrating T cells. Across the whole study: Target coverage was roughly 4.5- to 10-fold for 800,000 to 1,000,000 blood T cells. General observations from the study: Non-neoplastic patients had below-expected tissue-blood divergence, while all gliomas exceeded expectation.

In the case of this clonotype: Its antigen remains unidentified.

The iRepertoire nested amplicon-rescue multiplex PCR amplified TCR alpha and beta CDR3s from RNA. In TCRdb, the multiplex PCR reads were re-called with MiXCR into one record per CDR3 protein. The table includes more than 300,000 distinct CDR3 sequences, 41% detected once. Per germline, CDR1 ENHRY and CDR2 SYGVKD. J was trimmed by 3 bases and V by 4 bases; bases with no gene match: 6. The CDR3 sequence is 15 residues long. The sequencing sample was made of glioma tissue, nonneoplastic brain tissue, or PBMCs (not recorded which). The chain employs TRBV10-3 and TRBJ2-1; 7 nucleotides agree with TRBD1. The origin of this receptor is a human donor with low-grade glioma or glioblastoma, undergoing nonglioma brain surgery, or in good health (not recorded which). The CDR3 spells CAISGQGGFYNEQFF. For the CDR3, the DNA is TGTGCCATCAGTGGACAGGGCGGATTCTACAATGAGCAGTTCTTC.